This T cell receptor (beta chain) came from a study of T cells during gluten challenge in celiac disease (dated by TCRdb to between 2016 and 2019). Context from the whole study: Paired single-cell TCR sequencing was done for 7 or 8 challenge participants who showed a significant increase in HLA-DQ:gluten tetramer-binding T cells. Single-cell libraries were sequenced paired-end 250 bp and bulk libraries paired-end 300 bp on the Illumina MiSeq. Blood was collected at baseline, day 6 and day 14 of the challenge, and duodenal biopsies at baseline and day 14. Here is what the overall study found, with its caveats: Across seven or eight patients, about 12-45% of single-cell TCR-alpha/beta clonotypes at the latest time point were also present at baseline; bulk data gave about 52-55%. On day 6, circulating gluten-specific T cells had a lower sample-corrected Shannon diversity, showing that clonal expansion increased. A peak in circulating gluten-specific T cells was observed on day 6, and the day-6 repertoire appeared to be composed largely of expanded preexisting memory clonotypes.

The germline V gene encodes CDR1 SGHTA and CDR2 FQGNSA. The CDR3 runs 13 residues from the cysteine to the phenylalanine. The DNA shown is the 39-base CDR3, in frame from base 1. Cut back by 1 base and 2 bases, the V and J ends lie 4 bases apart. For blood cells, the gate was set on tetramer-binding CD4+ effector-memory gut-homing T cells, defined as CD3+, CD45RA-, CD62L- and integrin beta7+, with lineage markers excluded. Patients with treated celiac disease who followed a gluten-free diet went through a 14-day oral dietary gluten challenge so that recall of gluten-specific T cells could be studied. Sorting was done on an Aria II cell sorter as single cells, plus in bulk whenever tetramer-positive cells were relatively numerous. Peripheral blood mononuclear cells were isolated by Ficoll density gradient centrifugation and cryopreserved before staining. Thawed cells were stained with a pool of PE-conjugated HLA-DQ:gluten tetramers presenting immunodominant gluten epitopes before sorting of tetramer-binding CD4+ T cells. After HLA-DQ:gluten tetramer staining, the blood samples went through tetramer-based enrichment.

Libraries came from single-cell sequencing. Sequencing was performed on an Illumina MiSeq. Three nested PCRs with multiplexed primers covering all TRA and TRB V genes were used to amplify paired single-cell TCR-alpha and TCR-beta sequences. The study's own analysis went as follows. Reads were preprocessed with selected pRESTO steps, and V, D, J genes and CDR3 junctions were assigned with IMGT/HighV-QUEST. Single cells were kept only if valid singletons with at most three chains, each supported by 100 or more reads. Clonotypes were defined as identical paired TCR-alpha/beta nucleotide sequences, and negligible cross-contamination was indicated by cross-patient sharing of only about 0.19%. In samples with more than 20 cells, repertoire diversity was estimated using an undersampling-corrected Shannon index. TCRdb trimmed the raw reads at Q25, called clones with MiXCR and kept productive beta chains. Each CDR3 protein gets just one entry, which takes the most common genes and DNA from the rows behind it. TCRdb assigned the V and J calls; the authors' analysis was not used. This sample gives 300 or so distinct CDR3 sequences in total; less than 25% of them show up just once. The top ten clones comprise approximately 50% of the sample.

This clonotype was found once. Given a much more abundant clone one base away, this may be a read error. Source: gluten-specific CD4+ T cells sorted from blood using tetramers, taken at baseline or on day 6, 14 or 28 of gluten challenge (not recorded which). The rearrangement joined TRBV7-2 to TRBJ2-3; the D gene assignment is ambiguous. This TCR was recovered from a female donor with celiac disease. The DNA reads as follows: TGTGCCAGCAGCTTAGGGTACACAGATACGCAGTATTTT. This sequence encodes CASSLGYTDTQYF.